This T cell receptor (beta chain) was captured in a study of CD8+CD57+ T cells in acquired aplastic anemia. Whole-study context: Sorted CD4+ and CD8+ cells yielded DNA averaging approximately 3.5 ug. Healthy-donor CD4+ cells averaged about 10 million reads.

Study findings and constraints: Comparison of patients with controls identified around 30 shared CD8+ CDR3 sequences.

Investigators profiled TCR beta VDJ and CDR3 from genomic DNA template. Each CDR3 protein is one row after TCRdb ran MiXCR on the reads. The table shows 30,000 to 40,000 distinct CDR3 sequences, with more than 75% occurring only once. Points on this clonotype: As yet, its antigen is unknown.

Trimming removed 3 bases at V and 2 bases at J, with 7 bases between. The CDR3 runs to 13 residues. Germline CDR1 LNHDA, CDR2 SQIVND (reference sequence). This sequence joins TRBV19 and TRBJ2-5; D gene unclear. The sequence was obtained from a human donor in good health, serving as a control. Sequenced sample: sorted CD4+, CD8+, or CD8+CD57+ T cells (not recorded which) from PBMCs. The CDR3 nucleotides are TGTGCCAGTAGTATTGTCCAGCAAGAGACCCAGTACTTC. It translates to CASSIVQQETQYF.